The 21 T cell receptor beta chains presented below share a single source sample, sequenced in a study of blood T cells in healthy people across ages. Alongside a J-beta primer mix, a sample-barcoded 5' primer served in a second PCR lasting about 6 to 12 cycles. TCRdb called the 5' RACE reads again in MiXCR, with one record for every CDR3 protein. The sample yields about 1,500,000 distinct CDR3 sequences, about 40% seen once. Material: blood. The receptors stem from a woman between 18 and 29 years old in good health.

About this clonotype: This could be a read error, since a much larger clone is one nucleotide away. The DNA for the CDR3 is TGTGCCAGCAGTCACGGACAGGGGAGCTCCTACGAGCAGTACTTC. Its protein is CASSHGQGSSYEQYF. The gene calls are TRBV6-5 and TRBJ2-7, with 9 nucleotides matching TRBD1. Unmatched junction bases numbered 5, after V lost 5 bases and J lost 0 bases. The CDR3 length is 15 residues. Germline CDR1 reads MNHEY; CDR2 reads SVGAGI.

The CDR3 DNA follows: TGTGCCACCAGCACTACGACAGGGGGCCGGTGGGAGCAGTACTTC. It specifies CATSTTTGGRWEQYF. The rearrangement joins TRBV15 to TRBJ2-7; TRBD1 matches at 10 bases. The germline CDR1 and CDR2 sequences are LNHNV and YYDKDF (reference sequence). J lost 7 bases, V lost 4 bases, and 10 bases had no gene match. This CDR3 has 15 residues.

This clonotype was counted between two and nine times. The rearrangement uses TRBV20-1 and TRBJ2-1; 13 bases agree with TRBD2. This CDR3 is 15 amino acids long. CDR1 and CDR2 (germline): DFQATT, SNEGSKA (reference sequence). V gave up 3 bases and J gave up 9 bases; unmatched junction bases: 8. Here the CDR3 DNA reads TGCAGTGCTAGGGGCGGACTAGCGGGAGAGGTTGAGCAGTTCTTC. Translated: CSARGGLAGEVEQFF.

The chain joins TRBV20-1 to TRBJ2-7; possibly TRBD1 for D (5 bases). Germline CDR1 is DFQATT and CDR2 is SNEGSKA (reference sequence). CDR3 size: 14 residues. Trimming removed 5 bases from V and 3 bases from J, with 17 bases in between. This CDR3 reads CSASPPQDNYEQYF. DNA for the CDR3: TGCAGTGCTTCCCCCCCACAGGACAACTACGAGCAGTACTTC.

J is TRBJ2-7 and V is TRBV6-5, with TRBD1 as a possible D gene (5 bases). This CDR3 has 14 amino acids. The V and J ends lost 7 bases and 2 bases respectively, with 15 bases between them. Germline CDR1 MNHEY, CDR2 SVGAGI. The CDR3 spells CASIGARDPYEQYF. The CDR3 region has the DNA TGTGCCAGCATTGGGGCCAGGGATCCCTACGAGCAGTACTTC.

This clonotype was recorded a few times. This rearrangement joins TRBV3-1 to TRBJ2-5, with a tentative D call TRBD2 (5 bases). The germline V gene has CDR1 LGHDT and CDR2 YNNKEL (reference sequence). Deletions cut 4 bases from V and 2 bases from J, with 11 bases between. The CDR3 is 14 amino acids. CDR3 loop: CASSLKAVQETQYF. As DNA, the CDR3 is TGTGCCAGCAGCCTGAAAGCGGTGCAAGAGACCCAGTACTTC.

The V and J genes are TRBV7-9 and TRBJ2-1; the D gene is possibly TRBD1 (6 bases). Near its end, the DNA agrees better with TRBJ2-7, so the J call may be wrong. Per the germline V gene, CDR1 is SEHNR and CDR2 is FQNEAQ (reference sequence). This CDR3 spans 20 amino acids. The CDR3 sequence is CASSLVGRTRTESSYNEQYF. CDR3 nucleotide sequence: TGTGCCAGCAGCTTAGTAGGTCGTACGAGGACAGAGAGCTCCTACAATGAGCAGTACTTC.

The chain has TRBV20-1 and TRBJ2-6, with TRBD1 matching over 8 bases. Germline V gene data show CDR1 as DFQATT and CDR2 as SNEGSKA (reference sequence). The CDR3 is 15 amino acids. V gave up 5 bases and J gave up 3 bases; unmatched junction bases: 6. The chain's CDR3 is CSARKTGDGANVLTF. CDR3 coding DNA: TGCAGTGCTCGCAAGACAGGGGATGGGGCCAACGTCCTGACTTTC.

This clonotype was seen only a few times. This chain joins TRBV7-3 and TRBJ2-3, with D possibly being TRBD2 (6 bases). Trimming removed 4 bases at V and 4 bases at J, with 15 bases between. Germline CDR1 is SGHTA and CDR2 is FQGTGA. This CDR3 contains 15 residues. This CDR3 is CASSWFGRRSDTQYF. The CDR3 nucleotides are TGTGCCAGCAGCTGGTTTGGGAGGAGGTCAGATACGCAGTATTTT.

This clonotype was found once. The V call is TRBV13, the J call TRBJ2-7, with TRBD2 identical over 11 bases. Germline V CDR1 and CDR2: PRHDT, FYEKMQ (reference sequence). This CDR3 is 16 amino acids long. The V segment lost 4 bases and the J segment 7 bases; nucleotides outside the gene matches: 12. The DNA for the CDR3 is TGTGCCAGCAGCTACCTAGCGGGAGGAGGATACAATGAGCAGTACTTC. Its protein is CASSYLAGGGYNEQYF.

This clonotype has a handful of counts. The chain has TRBV11-2 and TRBJ1-2; unclear D gene. Between the trimmed V and J ends, which lost 4 bases and 4 bases, there was a span of 7 bases. This CDR3 spans 12 amino acids. The V gene's germline CDR1 is SGHAT and CDR2 FQNNGV. The CDR3 DNA is TGTGCCAGCAGCTCAGAGACCTATGGCTACACCTTC. This translates into CASSSETYGYTF. The full variable domain, with the rest looked up from reference TRBV11-2 and TRBJ1-2, is EAGVAQSPRYKIIEKRQSVAFWCNPISGHATLYWYQQILGQGPKLLIQFQNNGVVDDSQLPKDRFSAERLKGVDSTLKIQPAKLEDSAVYLCASSSETYGYTFGSGTRLTVV.

This clonotype has only a few counts. The chain uses TRBV3-1 and TRBJ2-3, with 7 positions matching TRBD2. Unmatched junction bases numbered 5, after V lost 2 bases and J lost 6 bases. The CDR3 totals 14 residues. Germline V lookup: CDR1 LGHDT, CDR2 YNNKEL (reference sequence). CDR3 coding DNA: TGTGCCAGCAGCCAAAGCGGGGCCGGCGATACGCAGTATTTT. Protein sequence: CASSQSGAGDTQYF.

This clonotype was recorded a few times. CDR3 amino acids: CASGTTGSETQYF. The CDR3 DNA reads TGTGCCAGCGGCACTACAGGGTCGGAGACCCAGTACTTC. The chain carries TRBV25-1 and TRBJ2-5; possibly TRBD1 for D (6 bases). The germline gives CDR1 MGHDK, CDR2 SYGVNS. This CDR3 has 13 residues. Trimming took 8 bases from V and 5 from J, leaving 15 bases between them.

This chain uses TRBV20-1 with TRBJ2-7; D remains unclear. CDR3 length: 15 residues. V was pared by 0 bases and J by 1 base, with 13 bases between. CDR1 DFQATT and CDR2 SNEGSKA come from the germline V gene (reference sequence). CDR3 in DNA: TGCAGTGCTAGAGATGGGGATACGCCTTCCTACGAGCAGTACTTC. This encodes CSARDGDTPSYEQYF.

The chain employs TRBV5-1 and TRBJ2-7; 9 nucleotides align to TRBD2. Germline V lookup: CDR1 SGHRS, CDR2 YFSETQ. The CDR3 contains 15 residues. With 0 bases clipped from V and 7 bases from J, the junction kept 8 bases outside the gene matches. The CDR3 loop reads CASSLDGTSTDEQYF. CDR3 in DNA: TGCGCCAGCAGCTTGGACGGGACTAGCACCGATGAGCAGTACTTC. Combining the CDR3 with reference TRBV5-1 and TRBJ2-7 gives the whole variable domain KAGVTQTPRYLIKTRGQQVTLSCSPISGHRSVSWYQQTPGQGLQFLFEYFSETQRNKGNFPGRFSGRQFSNSRSEMNVSTLELGDSALYLCASSLDGTSTDEQYFGPGTRLTVT.

The chain has TRBV20-1 and TRBJ2-5; 10 nucleotides agree with TRBD2. CDR3 size: 15 residues. Looked up from germline, CDR1 is DFQATT and CDR2 is SNEGSKA (reference sequence). After removal of 2 bases from V and 1 base from J, the junction contained 4 bases not matched to a gene. The CDR3 spells CSARIGTSAQETQYF. The CDR3 nucleotides read TGCAGTGCTAGAATTGGGACTAGCGCCCAAGAGACCCAGTACTTC.

For this clonotype: A junction end diverges from the germline sequence, so it may reflect a read error. The rearrangement joins TRBV7-3 to TRBJ2-5; D gene uncertain. The germline gives CDR1 SGHTA, CDR2 FQGTGA. This CDR3 is 13 amino acids long. CDR3 coding DNA: TGTGCCAGCAGCTTATCCGGGCAAGAGACCCGGTACTTC. Encoded protein: CASSLSGQETRYF.

This rearrangement joins TRBV7-9 to TRBJ2-1; 12 bases agree with TRBD2. J was trimmed by 0 bases and V by 5 bases; bases with no gene match: 14. CDR1 is SEHNR and CDR2 is FQNEAQ in the germline V gene (reference sequence). The CDR3 sequence is 20 residues long. The CDR3: CASSARLAGDPISSYNEQFF. In nucleotides, the CDR3 is TGTGCCAGCAGCGCCCGACTAGCGGGAGATCCGATTAGCTCCTACAATGAGCAGTTCTTC.

V and J are TRBV5-5 and TRBJ2-7, with TRBD2 as a possible D gene (6 bases). Trimming took off 4 bases at V and 4 bases at J, with 18 bases between the two ends. The CDR3 covers 15 residues. From germline, CDR1 is SGHKS and CDR2 YYEKEE (reference sequence). The CDR3 loop reads CASSPVLLAGYEQYF. For the CDR3, the DNA is TGTGCCAGCAGCCCCGTCTTGTTGGCGGGGTACGAGCAGTACTTC.

The chain joins TRBV20-1 to TRBJ1-2, with a weak D call TRBD1 (5 bases). Germline CDR1 is DFQATT and CDR2 is SNEGSKA (reference sequence). The CDR3 has 12 residues. V was cut by 4 bases and J by 5 bases, with 11 bases left in between. The CDR3 is CSAIRGVYGYTF. The CDR3, as DNA: TGCAGTGCTATCCGGGGGGTTTATGGCTACACCTTC.

The gene calls are TRBV9 and TRBJ2-1; TRBD1 matches 9 bases. Germline assignment: CDR1 SGDLS and CDR2 YYNGEE. There are 13 residues in the CDR3. V lost 2 bases, J lost 9 bases, and 3 bases stayed unmatched. CDR3 protein: CASSVEQGAEQFF. The CDR3 region has the DNA TGTGCCAGCAGCGTGGAACAGGGGGCTGAGCAGTTCTTC.